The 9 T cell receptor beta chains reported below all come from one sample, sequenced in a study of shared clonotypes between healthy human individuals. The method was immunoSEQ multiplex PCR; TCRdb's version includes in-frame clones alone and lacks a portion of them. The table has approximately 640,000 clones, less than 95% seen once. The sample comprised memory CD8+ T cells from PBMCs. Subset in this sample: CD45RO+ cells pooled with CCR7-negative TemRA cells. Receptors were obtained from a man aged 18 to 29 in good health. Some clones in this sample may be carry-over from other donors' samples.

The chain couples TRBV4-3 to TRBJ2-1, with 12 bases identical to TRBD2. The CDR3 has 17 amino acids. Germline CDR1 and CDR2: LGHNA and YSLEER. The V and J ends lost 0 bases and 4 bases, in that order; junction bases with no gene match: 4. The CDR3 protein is CASSQDSSGRGYNEQFF. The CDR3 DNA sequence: TGCGCCAGCAGCCAAGATTCTAGCGGGAGGGGTTACAATGAGCAGTTCTTC.

The CDR3 DNA reads as TGTGCCAGCAGCCCAAATTCTGTCGGGAACTACGAGCAGTACTTC. Encoded protein: CASSPNSVGNYEQYF. J is TRBJ2-7 and V is TRBV7-3, with D perhaps TRBD2 (5 bases). The CDR3 has 15 amino acids. The germline V gene encodes CDR1 SGHTA and CDR2 FQGTGA. The V and J ends lost 5 bases and 3 bases respectively, with 17 bases between them.

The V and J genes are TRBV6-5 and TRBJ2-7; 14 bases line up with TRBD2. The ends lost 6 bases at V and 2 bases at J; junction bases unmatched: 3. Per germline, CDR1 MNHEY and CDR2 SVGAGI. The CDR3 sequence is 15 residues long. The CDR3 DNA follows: TGTGCCAGCAGGGGGGGACTAGCGGGAGCCTACGAGCAGTACTTC. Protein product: CASRGGLAGAYEQYF.

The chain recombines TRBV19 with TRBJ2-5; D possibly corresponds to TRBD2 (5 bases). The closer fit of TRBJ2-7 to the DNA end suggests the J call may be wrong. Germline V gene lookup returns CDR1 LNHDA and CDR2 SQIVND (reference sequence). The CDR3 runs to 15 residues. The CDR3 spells CASSPGLFGNHEQYF. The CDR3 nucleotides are TGTGCCAGTAGTCCGGGGTTATTTGGTAACCACGAGCAGTACTTC.

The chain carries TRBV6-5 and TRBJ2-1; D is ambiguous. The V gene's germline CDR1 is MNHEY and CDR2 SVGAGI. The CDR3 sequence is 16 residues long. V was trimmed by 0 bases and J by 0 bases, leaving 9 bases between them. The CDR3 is CASSYSRLSSYNEQFF. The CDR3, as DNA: TGTGCCAGCAGTTACTCGCGACTTAGCTCCTACAATGAGCAGTTCTTC.

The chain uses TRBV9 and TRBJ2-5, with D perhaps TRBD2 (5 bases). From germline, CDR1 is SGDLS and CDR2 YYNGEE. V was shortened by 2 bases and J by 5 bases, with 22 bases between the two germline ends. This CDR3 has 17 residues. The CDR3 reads CASSVEGWGGVLETQYF. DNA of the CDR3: TGTGCCAGCAGCGTCGAGGGATGGGGTGGGGTTCTGGAGACCCAGTACTTC.

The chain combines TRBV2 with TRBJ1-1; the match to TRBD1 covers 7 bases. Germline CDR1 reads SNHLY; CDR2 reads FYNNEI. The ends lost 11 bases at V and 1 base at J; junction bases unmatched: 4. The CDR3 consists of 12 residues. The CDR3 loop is CAEGQRNTEAFF. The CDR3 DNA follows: TGTGCCGAGGGACAGAGGAACACTGAAGCTTTCTTT.

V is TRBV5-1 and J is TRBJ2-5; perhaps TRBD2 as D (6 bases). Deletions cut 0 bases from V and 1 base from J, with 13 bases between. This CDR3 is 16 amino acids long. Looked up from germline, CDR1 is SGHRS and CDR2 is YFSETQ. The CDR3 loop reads CASSLDPAGIQETQYF. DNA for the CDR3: TGCGCCAGCAGCTTGGACCCGGCGGGAATCCAAGAGACCCAGTACTTC.

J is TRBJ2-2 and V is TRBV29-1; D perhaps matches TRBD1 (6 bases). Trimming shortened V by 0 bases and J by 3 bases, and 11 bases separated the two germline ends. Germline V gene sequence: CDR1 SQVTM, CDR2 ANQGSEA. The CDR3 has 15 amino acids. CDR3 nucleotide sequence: TGCAGCGTTGAAGATTATTACAGGGACACCGGGGAGCTGTTTTTT. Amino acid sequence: CSVEDYYRDTGELFF.